This record concerns one T cell receptor (beta chain) sequence. Antigen specificity is unknown. Primers used in a second PCR of roughly 6 to 11 cycles were a sample-barcoded 5' primer and a J-beta primer mix. Each cDNA molecule, via a template-switch adaptor with 12 random nucleotides, was tagged. TCRdb analysed the 5' RACE reads with MiXCR anew, one entry per CDR3 protein. The repertoire has about 940,000 distinct CDR3 sequences, approximately 49% of them found once; the top ten carry around 15%. The data belong to a study of blood T cells in healthy people across ages. Findings and limits, study-wide: Getting older went along with TCR beta diversity per million T cells dropping roughly linearly.

The study isolated at least 6.5 million PBMCs from each sample. V was pared by 7 bases and J by 4 bases, with 19 bases between. In germline, CDR1 is MDHEN, CDR2 SYDVKM. This CDR3 comprises 15 residues. Sequenced sample: blood. This TCR derives from a man younger than 45 in good health. V is TRBV28 and J is TRBJ1-2; no clear D. CDR3 in DNA: TGTGCCAGCACGTCCCCTGGGGTAGGACGCTATGGCTACACCTTC. It codes for CASTSPGVGRYGYTF.